These 9 T cell receptor beta chains were sequenced from one sample in a study of CD4+ T cells in melanoma. Measured with immunoSEQ multiplex PCR; TCRdb has only the in-frame clones, and not every one. Of about 140,000 clones detected, 85% to 95% appear once; the ten largest clones hold 1.5%. Every receptor here comes from a human donor with melanoma.

The V and J genes are TRBV7-9 and TRBJ2-1, with TRBD1 matching 10 bases. CDR3 length: 17 amino acids. Germline V lookup: CDR1 SEHNR, CDR2 FQNEAQ (reference sequence). V lost 5 bases and J lost 9; bases outside the gene matches: 16. This CDR3 reads CASSLSGTGVPGAEQFF. The CDR3 DNA follows: TGTGCCAGCAGCCTCTCCGGGACAGGGGTCCCCGGCGCTGAGCAGTTCTTC.

This chain connects TRBV15 to TRBJ2-7; tentatively, D is TRBD1 (5 bases). The CDR3 has 15 amino acids. V was pared by 1 base and J by 7 bases, with 17 bases between. Germline loops: CDR1 LNHNV, CDR2 YYDKDF (reference sequence). Here the CDR3 reads CATSRAGYPPWEQYF. The CDR3 coding sequence is TGTGCCACCAGCAGAGCAGGGTACCCGCCGTGGGAGCAGTACTTC.

The chain recombines TRBV2 with TRBJ2-3; perhaps TRBD1 as D (6 bases). Germline assignment: CDR1 SNHLY and CDR2 FYNNEI. This CDR3 region has 13 residues. Trimming stripped 11 bases from V and 4 bases from J, with 16 bases between. The CDR3 nucleotides are TGTGCCGGAAACAGGGAAGGTTCAGATACGCAGTATTTT. Translating it yields CAGNREGSDTQYF.

The chain joins TRBV7-9 to TRBJ1-5; 9 bases agree with TRBD1. This CDR3 region has 16 residues. The germline gives CDR1 SEHNR, CDR2 FQNEAQ (reference sequence). The V segment lost 2 bases and the J segment 8 bases; nucleotides outside the gene matches: 10. The CDR3 sequence: CASSLSGTGLSKPQHF. The CDR3 DNA follows: TGTGCCAGCAGCTTATCCGGGACAGGGCTTTCTAAGCCCCAGCATTTT.

The chain couples TRBV5-1 to TRBJ2-7, with 8 bases fitting TRBD2. V dropped 4 bases and J dropped 3; count of bases not matched to a gene: 6. Germline V gives CDR1 SGHRS, CDR2 YFSETQ. CDR3 length: 14 amino acids. CDR3 residues: CASSTSGTSYEQYF. The CDR3, as DNA: TGCGCCAGCAGCACATCCGGGACTAGCTACGAGCAGTACTTC.

This chain joins TRBV19 and TRBJ2-5; no firm D call. The CDR3 totals 13 residues. Germline assignment: CDR1 LNHDA and CDR2 SQIVND (reference sequence). V gave up 5 bases and J gave up 0 bases, with 7 bases separating them. CDR3 region: CASSPRNQETQYF. Here the CDR3 DNA reads TGTGCCAGTAGTCCTCGAAACCAAGAGACCCAGTACTTC.

V gene TRBV11-3 combines with J gene TRBJ2-3; 8 nucleotides agree with TRBD2. Germline-derived CDR1 and CDR2 are SGHNT and YENEEA. J gave up 1 base and V 5 bases, and 8 bases lay outside the gene matches. The CDR3 sequence is 16 residues long. CDR3 in amino acids: CASSRFTGGGTDTQYF. In nucleotides, the CDR3 is TGTGCCAGCAGCAGATTCACGGGGGGGGGCACAGATACGCAGTATTTT.

The count of this clone is one. The chain recombines TRBV18 with TRBJ1-1; 12 bases align to TRBD1. V was pared by 2 bases and J by 11 bases, with 12 bases of the junction left unmatched. The CDR3 loop spans 16 amino acids. CDR1 is KGHSH and CDR2 is LQKENI in the germline V gene. The CDR3 bases are TGTGCCAGCTCACCATCCCCCGTGGGACAGGGGGCCGTGGCTTTCTTT. Encoded protein: CASSPSPVGQGAVAFF.

This chain joins TRBV4-2 and TRBJ1-3, with 9 bases aligning to TRBD1. Germline assignment: CDR1 LGHNA and CDR2 YNFKEQ. The CDR3 contains 17 residues. After removal of 0 bases from V and 4 bases from J, the junction contained 7 bases not matched to a gene. CDR3 loop: CASSQEGWTGDGNTIYF. CDR3 nucleotide sequence: TGTGCCAGCAGCCAAGAAGGATGGACAGGGGACGGAAACACCATATATTTT.